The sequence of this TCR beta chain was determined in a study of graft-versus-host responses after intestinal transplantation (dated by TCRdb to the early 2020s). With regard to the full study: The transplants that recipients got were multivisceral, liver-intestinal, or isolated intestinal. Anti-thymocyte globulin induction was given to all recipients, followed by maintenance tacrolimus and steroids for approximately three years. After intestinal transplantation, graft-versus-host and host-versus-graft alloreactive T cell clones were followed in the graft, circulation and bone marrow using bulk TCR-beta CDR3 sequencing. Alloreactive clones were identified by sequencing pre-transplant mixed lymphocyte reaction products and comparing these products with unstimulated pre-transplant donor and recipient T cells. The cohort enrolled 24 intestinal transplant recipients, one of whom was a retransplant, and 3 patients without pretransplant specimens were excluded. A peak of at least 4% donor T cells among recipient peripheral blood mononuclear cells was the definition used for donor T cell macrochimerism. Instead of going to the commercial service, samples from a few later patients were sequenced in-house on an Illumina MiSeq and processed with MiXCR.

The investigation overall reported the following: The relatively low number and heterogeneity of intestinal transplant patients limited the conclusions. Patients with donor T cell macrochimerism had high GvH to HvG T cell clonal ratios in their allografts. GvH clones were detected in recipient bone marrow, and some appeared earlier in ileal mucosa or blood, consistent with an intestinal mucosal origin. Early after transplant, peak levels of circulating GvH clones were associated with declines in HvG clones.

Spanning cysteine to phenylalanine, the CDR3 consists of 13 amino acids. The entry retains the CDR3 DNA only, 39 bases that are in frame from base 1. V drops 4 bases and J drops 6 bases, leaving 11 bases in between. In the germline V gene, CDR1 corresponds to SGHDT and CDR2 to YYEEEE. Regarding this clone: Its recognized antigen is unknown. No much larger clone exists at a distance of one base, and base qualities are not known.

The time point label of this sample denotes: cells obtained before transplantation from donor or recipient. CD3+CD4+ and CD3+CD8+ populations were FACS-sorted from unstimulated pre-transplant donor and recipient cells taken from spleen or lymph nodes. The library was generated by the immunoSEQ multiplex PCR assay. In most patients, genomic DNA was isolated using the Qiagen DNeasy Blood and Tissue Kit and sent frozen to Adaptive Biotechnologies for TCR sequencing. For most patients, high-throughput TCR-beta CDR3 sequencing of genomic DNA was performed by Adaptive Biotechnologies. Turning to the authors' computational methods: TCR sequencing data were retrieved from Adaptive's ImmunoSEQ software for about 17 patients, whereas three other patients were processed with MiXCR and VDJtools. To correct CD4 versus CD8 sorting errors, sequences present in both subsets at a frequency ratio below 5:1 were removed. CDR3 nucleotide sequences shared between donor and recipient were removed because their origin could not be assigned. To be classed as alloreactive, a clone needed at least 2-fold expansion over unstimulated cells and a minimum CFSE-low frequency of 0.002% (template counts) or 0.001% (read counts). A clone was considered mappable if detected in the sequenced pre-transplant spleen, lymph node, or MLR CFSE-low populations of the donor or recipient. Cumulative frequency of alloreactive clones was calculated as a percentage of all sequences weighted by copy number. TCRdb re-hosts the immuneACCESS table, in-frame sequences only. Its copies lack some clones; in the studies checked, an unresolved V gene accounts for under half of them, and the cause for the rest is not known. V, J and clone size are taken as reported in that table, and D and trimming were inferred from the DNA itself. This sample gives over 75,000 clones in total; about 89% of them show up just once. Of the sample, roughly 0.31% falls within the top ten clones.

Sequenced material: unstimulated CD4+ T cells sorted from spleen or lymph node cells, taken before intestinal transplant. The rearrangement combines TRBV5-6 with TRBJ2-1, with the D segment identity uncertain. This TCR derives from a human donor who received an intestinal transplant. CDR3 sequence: CASSPSLRNEQFF. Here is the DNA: TGTGCCAGCAGCCCCAGTCTTCGCAATGAGCAGTTCTTC. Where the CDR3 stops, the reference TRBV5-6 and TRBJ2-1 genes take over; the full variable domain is DAGVTQSPTHLIKTRGQQVTLRCSPKSGHDTVSWYQQALGQGPQFIFQYYEEEERQRGNFPDRFSGHQFPNYSSELNVNALLLGDSALYLCASSPSLRNEQFFGPGTRLTVL.